Many counts were recorded for the clone carrying this T cell receptor (beta chain). The data originate from a study of identical twins. The CDR3 spans 14 residues. The germline gives CDR1 SGHNT, CDR2 YYREEE (reference sequence). J gave up 5 bases and V 5 bases, and 7 bases lay outside the gene matches. TCRdb re-called the 5' RACE reads through MiXCR, storing one row per CDR3 protein. Of around 140,000 distinct CDR3 sequences listed, around 3.5% were seen once; the top ten hold 8.1%. The receptor was derived from a man aged 18-30 years in good health. Material for sequencing was memory T cells sorted from blood. J is TRBJ2-5 and V is TRBV5-4; 9 bases agree with TRBD1. CDR3 sequence reads: CASSTGGAGETQYF. In DNA form, the CDR3 reads TGTGCCAGCAGTACAGGGGGCGCAGGGGAGACCCAGTACTTC.